This T cell receptor beta chain was documented in a study of shared clonotypes between healthy human individuals. Assay used: immunoSEQ multiplex PCR; TCRdb lists only in-frame clones, some missing. The sample has under 300,000 clones, 50% to 75% seen once. A few counts support this clone. CDR1 and CDR2 (germline): SGDLS, YYNGEE. The CDR3 spans 15 residues. Trimming removed 4 bases from V and 3 bases from J, with 17 bases in between. Sequencing was done on a sample of memory CD4+ T cells sorted from blood. As to subset: CD45RA-negative fraction. The sequence was collected from a young man in good health. This chain links TRBV9 with TRBJ2-7, with a possible D match to TRBD1 (5 bases). The CDR3 DNA is TGTGCCAGCAGCCAGACAGAAGTTTCAGTCTACGAGCAGTACTTC. As protein: CASSQTEVSVYEQYF.